Listed below are T cell receptor beta chains from one sample, sequenced in a study of identical twins. From the 5' RACE reads, TCRdb called clonotypes with MiXCR, one entry per CDR3 protein. The profile shows approximately 530,000 distinct CDR3 sequences, 20% to 25% of them singletons. These same records also appear under a second study, on yellow fever vaccine responses in identical twins.

Source material: CD4+ T cells sorted from blood. These receptors were taken from a woman between 18 and 29 years old in good health. Each CDR3 is given with its conserved first and last residue. D genes are given only for firm matches. Rows may omit the clone size; those that give it use once, few, many or a size class.

.	.	TRBV7-2	TRBJ2-7	CASSPRLSYEQYF	TGTGCCAGCAGCCCCCGTTTGTCCTACGAGCAGTACTTC
.	.	TRBV5-6	TRBJ2-7	CASSLAAGSPSEQYF	TGTGCCAGCAGCTTGGCTGCGGGGTCACCATCCGAGCAGTACTTC
.	TRBD2	TRBV27	TRBJ2-3	CASSKTSGYTDTQYF	TGTGCCAGCAGCAAGACTAGCGGTTACACAGATACGCAGTATTTT
.	TRBD1	TRBV12-3/TRBV12-4	TRBJ1-5	CASSFPRDSRRPQHF	TGTGCCAGCAGTTTTCCCAGGGACAGCCGGCGGCCCCAGCATTTT
.	.	TRBV29-1	TRBJ1-1	CSVVRIHAEAFF	TGCAGCGTGGTCAGGATACACGCAGAAGCTTTCTTT
.	TRBD2	TRBV3-1	TRBJ2-1	CASSPHLAGLKFF	TGTGCCAGCAGCCCCCACCTAGCGGGATTGAAGTTCTTC
few	.	TRBV20-1	TRBJ1-2	CSARSDGVGGYTF	TGCAGTGCCAGGTCGGATGGAGTAGGGGGCTACACCTTC
.	.	TRBV5-1	TRBJ2-5	CASIPTPGQWETQYF	TGCGCCAGCATCCCTACGCCCGGCCAGTGGGAGACCCAGTACTTC
.	.	TRBV4-2	TRBJ2-1	CASSQMGYNEQFF	TGTGCCAGCAGCCAAATGGGGTACAATGAGCAGTTCTTC
.	TRBD1	TRBV9	TRBJ2-2	CASSPDRGNGELFF	TGTGCCAGCAGCCCAGACAGGGGGAACGGGGAGCTGTTTTTT
few	.	TRBV28	TRBJ2-7	CASRPPGPLSEQYF	TGTGCCAGCAGGCCTCCGGGGCCTCTCTCCGAGCAGTACTTC
few	TRBD1	TRBV5-1	TRBJ2-7	CASSIGTAYEQYF	TGCGCCAGCAGCATAGGGACAGCCTACGAGCAGTACTTC
.	.	TRBV13	TRBJ2-4	CASSQGRPLVAKNIQYF	TGTGCCAGCAGCCAAGGGCGGCCCCTGGTAGCCAAAAACATTCAGTACTTC
.	.	TRBV29-1	TRBJ1-2	CSVEGNRAYGYTF	TGCAGCGTTGAAGGGAACAGGGCCTATGGCTACACCTTC
.	.	TRBV24-1	TRBJ2-3	CATSDSWPSRDTDTQYF	TGTGCCACCAGTGATTCCTGGCCGTCGAGGGACACAGATACGCAGTATTTT
.	TRBD2	TRBV20-1	TRBJ2-5	CSARLAGMEETQYF	TGCAGTGCTAGACTAGCGGGGATGGAGGAGACCCAGTACTTC
many	.	TRBV4-1	TRBJ2-3	CASSQVLSTDTQYF	TGCGCCAGCAGCCAAGTCCTAAGCACAGATACGCAGTATTTT
.	.	TRBV27	TRBJ2-2	CASSSRNSNTGELFF	TGTGCCAGCAGTTCCCGAAACAGCAACACCGGGGAGCTGTTTTTT
few	TRBD2	TRBV6-5	TRBJ2-2	CASSYWSGGANTGELFF	TGTGCCAGCAGTTACTGGAGCGGGGGGGCGAACACCGGGGAGCTGTTTTTT
.	.	TRBV10-3	TRBJ2-2	CAISDVERANTGELFF	TGTGCCATCAGTGACGTGGAGCGGGCGAACACCGGGGAGCTGTTTTTT
few	.	TRBV5-5	TRBJ1-5	CASSVDTYNQPQHF	TGTGCCAGCAGCGTGGACACTTACAATCAGCCCCAGCATTTT
few	.	TRBV7-9	TRBJ2-7	CASSQGRHYEQYF	TGTGCCAGCAGCCAGGGACGGCACTACGAGCAGTACTTC
.	.	TRBV21-1	TRBJ2-3	CASSKATSGGSTDTQYF	TGTGCCAGCAGCAAAGCGACTAGCGGGGGTAGCACAGATACGCAGTATTTT
few	.	TRBV5-4	TRBJ2-3	CASSSVEDTQYF	TGTGCCAGCAGCTCAGTAGAGGATACGCAGTATTTT
few	.	TRBV10-1	TRBJ2-2	CASSERLSPLRNTGELFF	TGCGCCAGCAGTGAACGACTCTCACCTCTACGCAACACCGGGGAGCTGTTTTTT
.	.	TRBV12-3/TRBV12-4	TRBJ2-2	CASSLYGGNTGELFF	TGTGCCAGCAGTTTATACGGCGGAAACACCGGGGAGCTGTTTTTT
.	.	TRBV6-1	TRBJ1-5	CASRPGSTGNQPQHF	TGTGCCAGCAGGCCAGGGAGTACGGGCAATCAGCCCCAGCATTTT
few	.	TRBV28	TRBJ1-5	CASSSPGLPQHF	TGTGCCAGCAGTTCGCCGGGCCTCCCCCAGCATTTT
.	.	TRBV27	TRBJ1-1	CASSTRGLNTEAFF	TGTGCCAGCAGCACCAGGGGTTTGAACACTGAAGCTTTCTTT
few	.	TRBV5-1	TRBJ1-1	CASSLTPGNTEAFF	TGCGCCAGCAGCTTGACACCGGGAAACACTGAAGCTTTCTTT
few	.	TRBV5-4	TRBJ2-3	CASSPFTRDADTQYF	TGTGCCAGCAGCCCCTTTACCCGGGACGCAGATACGCAGTATTTT
few	.	TRBV20-1	TRBJ1-1	CSARRWDTEAFF	TGCAGTGCTAGGCGTTGGGACACTGAAGCTTTCTTT
.	TRBD2	TRBV20-1	TRBJ2-1	CSASGRTYNEQFF	TGCAGTGCTAGCGGGAGGACCTACAATGAGCAGTTCTTC
.	.	TRBV5-5	TRBJ2-3	CASSVRQGSTDTQYF	TGTGCCAGCAGTGTGAGGCAGGGGAGCACAGATACGCAGTATTTT
.	TRBD2	TRBV20-1	TRBJ2-2	CSVRLAGDSNTGELFF	TGCAGTGTCCGCCTAGCGGGGGACTCGAACACCGGGGAGCTGTTTTTT
.	.	TRBV7-9	TRBJ2-2	CASSLRKGGNTGELFF	TGTGCCAGCAGCCTTCGGAAAGGAGGGAACACCGGGGAGCTGTTTTTT
.	TRBD1	TRBV5-1	TRBJ2-7	CASSGLQGVGEQYF	TGCGCCAGCAGCGGACTACAGGGGGTGGGCGAGCAGTACTTC
.	TRBD2	TRBV3-1	TRBJ2-7	CASSQKGTSGYEQYF	TGTGCCAGCAGCCAAAAAGGGACTAGCGGTTACGAGCAGTACTTC
few	.	TRBV20-1	TRBJ2-1	CSAREAYSSYNEQFF	TGCAGTGCTAGAGAGGCCTACTCCTCCTACAATGAGCAGTTCTTC
.	.	TRBV7-3	TRBJ2-7	CASSLKGGPVFEQYF	TGTGCCAGCAGCCTTAAAGGCGGCCCCGTATTCGAGCAGTACTTC
few	TRBD2	TRBV5-5	TRBJ2-2	CASRKSGGGTGELFF	TGTGCCAGCAGAAAAAGCGGGGGGGGTACCGGGGAGCTGTTTTTT
few	.	TRBV12-3/TRBV12-4	TRBJ1-1	CASSLSGATNTEAFF	TGTGCCAGCAGTTTGAGTGGGGCTACGAACACTGAAGCTTTCTTT
few	.	TRBV12-5	TRBJ1-5	CASAIESTTYSNQPQHF	TGTGCTAGTGCTATCGAATCTACAACATATAGCAATCAGCCCCAGCATTTT
.	TRBD2	TRBV10-2	TRBJ2-5	CASRRGGRETQYF	TGCGCCAGCAGGCGGGGGGGACGGGAGACCCAGTACTTC